This T cell receptor (beta chain) is drawn from a study of cytomegalovirus exposure and HLA in healthy donors. General study points: In a later analysis, at a false discovery rate of 0.05, about 17,000 TCR beta sequences matched HLA alleles. The classifier was said to identify cytomegalovirus status with high specificity and sensitivity. As a later analysis showed, a missense DCLRE1C variant was linked to trimming of TCR beta V- and J-genes.

This clone appeared a few times. Its antigen is not known. Germline V gene data show CDR1 as GTSNPN and CDR2 as SVGIG (reference sequence). V gave up 1 base and J gave up 1 base, with 11 bases separating them. The CDR3 spans 14 residues. PCR amplification relied on 60 Vbeta primers (plus 13 Jbeta primers). Per the original methods: In a later analysis, of roughly 83 million unique beta chains, roughly 11 million appeared in at least two donors. Here immunoSEQ multiplex PCR was the method, and the copy in TCRdb shows in-frame clones only, minus some. V, J and clone size are taken as reported in that table, and D and trimming were inferred from the DNA itself. The repertoire holds 100,000 to 150,000 clones, with 81% as singletons.

The rearrangement uses TRBV30 and TRBJ2-7; unclear D gene. This TCR was sampled from a young man in good health and CMV-seropositive. Sequenced material: PBMCs. The CDR3 spells CAWSEYTVSYEQYF. In DNA, the CDR3 is TGTGCCTGGAGTGAATATACAGTTTCCTACGAGCAGTACTTC.